A single sample is the source of the 9 T cell receptor beta chains below, sequenced in a study of blood T cell repertoires in COVID-19. Clones were sequenced by immunoSEQ multiplex PCR, and TCRdb holds only the in-frame ones, with some missing. The sample includes about 91,000 clones, 88% seen only once; the top ten take 4.8%. The sequenced sample was peripheral blood. These receptors were obtained from a woman of 80 years or more with active COVID-19.

The chain has TRBV7-2 and TRBJ2-7; 8 bases align to TRBD2. J gave up 1 base and V 7 bases, and 6 bases lay outside the gene matches. The CDR3 length is 14 residues. Germline V lookup: CDR1 SGHTA, CDR2 FQGNSA. Here the CDR3 reads CASITGGTSYEQYF. CDR3 nucleotide sequence: TGTGCCAGCATCACGGGAGGGACATCCTACGAGCAGTACTTC.

The chain recombines TRBV24-1 with TRBJ2-1, with 9 bases identical to TRBD2. Per germline, CDR1 KGHDR and CDR2 SFDVKD. V was clipped by 6 bases and J by 9 bases; unmatched bases: 8. The CDR3 has 14 residues. The CDR3 DNA is TGTGCCACCAGTATAGCGGGAGAACGAGGTGAGCAGTTCTTC. As protein: CATSIAGERGEQFF.

The chain carries TRBV6-1 and TRBJ1-2, with 7 nucleotides matching TRBD1. The trim removed 2 bases at V and 4 bases at J, leaving 7 bases unmatched. Germline CDR1 reads MNHNS; CDR2 reads SASEGT. The CDR3 spans 15 residues. CDR3 coding DNA: TGTGCCAGCAGTGAAAGGCCAGGGGGTCTCTATGGCTACACCTTC. Its protein product is CASSERPGGLYGYTF.

This chain connects TRBV15 to TRBJ2-7; 8 positions agree with TRBD1. CDR1 is LNHNV, CDR2 YYDKDF, per germline (reference sequence). Trimming at V came to 0 bases and at J to 5 bases, leaving 12 bases not matched to a gene. The CDR3 runs 17 residues. The CDR3 is CATSRDAGPGGSHEQYF. The CDR3 region has the DNA TGTGCCACCAGCAGAGATGCGGGCCCAGGGGGCTCTCACGAGCAGTACTTC.

Concerning this clone: Because the CDR3's place on the DNA is in doubt, the DNA is left out and the CDR3 is given as listed by TCRdb. This chain uses TRBV29-1 with TRBJ2-1; the D call in the table, TRBD2, was not verified against the DNA. Counting both end residues, the CDR3 totals 14 amino acids. Germline CDR1 reads SQVTM; CDR2 reads ANQGSEA. The CDR3 sequence: CSVAGGTSGSRGFF.

J is TRBJ1-1 and V is TRBV28; D is perhaps TRBD1 (5 bases). The CDR3 loop spans 15 amino acids. CDR1 MDHEN and CDR2 SYDVKM come from the germline V gene. V lost 5 bases and J 3 bases, leaving 16 bases between the germline ends. The CDR3, as DNA: TGTGCCAGCAGTATCGGGACTCCCTATGACACTGAAGCTTTCTTT. The encoded protein is CASSIGTPYDTEAFF.

This clone was found a few times. This chain connects TRBV4-1 to TRBJ2-5; 7 bases match TRBD2. Germline CDR1 and CDR2: MGHRA and YSYEKL. V was clipped by 2 bases and J by 1 base; unmatched bases: 7. The CDR3 totals 16 residues. CDR3 sequence (DNA): TGCGCCAGCAGCCAAACCGGGAGCGGGACCCAAGAGACCCAGTACTTC. It yields the protein CASSQTGSGTQETQYF.

This clone was seen more than once but under ten times. Within the sample, other DNA sequences also encode this same CDR3. The rearrangement links TRBV6-5 to TRBJ2-7, with 13 bases fitting TRBD2. Germline CDR1 and CDR2: MNHEY and SVGAGI. CDR3 length: 15 amino acids. With V trimmed by 5 bases and J by 6 bases, 7 bases remained unmatched. CDR3 loop: CASSKLAGGIGEQYF. The DNA for the CDR3 is TGTGCCAGCAGTAAACTAGCGGGAGGGATCGGCGAGCAGTACTTC.

This chain uses TRBV27 with TRBJ2-1; 14 bases line up with TRBD2. The CDR3 runs 16 residues. The junction had 4 bases not matched to a gene; V was cut back by 5 bases and J by 4 bases. Germline CDR1 is MNHEY and CDR2 is SMNVEV (reference sequence). The CDR3: CASSRRLAGGYNEQFF. The DNA for the CDR3 is TGTGCCAGCAGTAGAAGACTAGCGGGAGGGTACAATGAGCAGTTCTTC.